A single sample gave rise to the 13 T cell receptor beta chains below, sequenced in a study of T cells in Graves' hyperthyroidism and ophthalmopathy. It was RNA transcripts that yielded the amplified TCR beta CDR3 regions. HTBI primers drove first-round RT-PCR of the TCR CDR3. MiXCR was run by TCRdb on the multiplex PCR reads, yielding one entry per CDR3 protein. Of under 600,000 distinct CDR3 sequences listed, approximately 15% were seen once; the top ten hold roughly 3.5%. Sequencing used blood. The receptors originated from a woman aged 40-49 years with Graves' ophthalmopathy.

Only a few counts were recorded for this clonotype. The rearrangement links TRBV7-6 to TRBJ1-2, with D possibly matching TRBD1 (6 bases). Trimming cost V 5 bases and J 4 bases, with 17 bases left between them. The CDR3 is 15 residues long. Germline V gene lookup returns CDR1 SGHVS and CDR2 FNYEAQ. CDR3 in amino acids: CASSPEVGGPYGYTF. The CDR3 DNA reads TGTGCCAGCAGCCCGGAGGTGGGGGGGCCCTATGGCTACACCTTC.

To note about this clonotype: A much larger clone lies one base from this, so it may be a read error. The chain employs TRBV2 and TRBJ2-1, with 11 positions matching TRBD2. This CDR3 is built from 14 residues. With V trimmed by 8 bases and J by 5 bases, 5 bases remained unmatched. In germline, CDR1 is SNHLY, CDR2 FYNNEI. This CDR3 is CASGVGLADNEQFF. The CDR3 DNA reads TGTGCCAGCGGTGTGGGACTAGCGGACAATGAGCAGTTCTTC.

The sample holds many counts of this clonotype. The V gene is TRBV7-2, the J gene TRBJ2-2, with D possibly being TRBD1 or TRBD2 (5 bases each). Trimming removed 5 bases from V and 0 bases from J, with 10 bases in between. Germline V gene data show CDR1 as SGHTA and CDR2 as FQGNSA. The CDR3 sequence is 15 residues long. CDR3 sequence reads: CASSGTVANTGELFF. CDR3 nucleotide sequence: TGTGCCAGCAGCGGGACGGTAGCGAACACCGGGGAGCTGTTTTTT.

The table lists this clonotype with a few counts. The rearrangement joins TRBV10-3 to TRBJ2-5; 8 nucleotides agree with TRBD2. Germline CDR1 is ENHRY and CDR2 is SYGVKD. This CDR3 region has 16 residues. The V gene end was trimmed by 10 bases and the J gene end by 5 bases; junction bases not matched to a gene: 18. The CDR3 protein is CATGGGHTGPGETQYF. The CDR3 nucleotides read TGTGCCACCGGGGGGGGACACACAGGGCCGGGTGAGACCCAGTACTTC.

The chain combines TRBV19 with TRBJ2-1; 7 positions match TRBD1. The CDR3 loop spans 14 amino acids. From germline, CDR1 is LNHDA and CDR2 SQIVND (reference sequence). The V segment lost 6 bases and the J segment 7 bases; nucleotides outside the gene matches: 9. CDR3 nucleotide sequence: TGTGCCAGTAGCCGCAGACAGGGTTGGAATGAGCAGTTCTTC. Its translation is CASSRRQGWNEQFF.

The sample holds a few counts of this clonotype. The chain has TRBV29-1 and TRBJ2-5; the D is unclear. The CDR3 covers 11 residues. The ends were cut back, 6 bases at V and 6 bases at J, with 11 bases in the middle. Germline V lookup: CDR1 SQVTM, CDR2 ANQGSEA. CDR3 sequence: CSVQFGKTQYF. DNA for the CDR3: TGCAGCGTCCAATTTGGGAAGACCCAGTACTTC. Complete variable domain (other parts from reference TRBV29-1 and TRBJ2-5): SAVISQKPSRDICQRGTSLTIQCQVDSQVTMMFWYRQQPGQSLTLIATANQGSEATYESGFVIDKFPISRPNLTFSTLTVSNMSPEDSSIYLCSVQFGKTQYFGPGTRLLVL.

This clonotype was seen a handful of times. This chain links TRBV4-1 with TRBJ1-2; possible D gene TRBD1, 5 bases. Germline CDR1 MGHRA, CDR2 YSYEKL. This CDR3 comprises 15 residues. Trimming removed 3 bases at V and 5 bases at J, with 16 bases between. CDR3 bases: TGCGCCAGCAGCCAGCGGGACGATAGTTCTTATGGCTACACCTTC. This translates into CASSQRDDSSYGYTF.

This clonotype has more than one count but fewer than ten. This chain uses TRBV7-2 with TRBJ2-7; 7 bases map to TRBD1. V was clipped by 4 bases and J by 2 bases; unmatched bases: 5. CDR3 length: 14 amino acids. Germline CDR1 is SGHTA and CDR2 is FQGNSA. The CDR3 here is CASSYRQGPYEQYF. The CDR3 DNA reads TGTGCCAGCAGCTACCGACAGGGTCCCTACGAGCAGTACTTC.

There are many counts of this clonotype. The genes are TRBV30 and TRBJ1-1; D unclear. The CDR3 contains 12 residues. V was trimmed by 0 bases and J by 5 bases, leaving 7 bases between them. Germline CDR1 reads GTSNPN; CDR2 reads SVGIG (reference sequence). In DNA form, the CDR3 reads TGTGCCTGGAGTGTATACCCGACTGAAGCTTTCTTT. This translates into CAWSVYPTEAFF.

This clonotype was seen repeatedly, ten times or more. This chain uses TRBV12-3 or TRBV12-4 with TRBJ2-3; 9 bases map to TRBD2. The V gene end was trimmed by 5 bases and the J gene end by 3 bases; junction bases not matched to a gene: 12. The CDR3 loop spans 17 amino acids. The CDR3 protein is CASSPLWASGVTDTQYF. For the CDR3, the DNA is TGTGCCAGCAGTCCACTGTGGGCTAGCGGGGTAACAGATACGCAGTATTTT.

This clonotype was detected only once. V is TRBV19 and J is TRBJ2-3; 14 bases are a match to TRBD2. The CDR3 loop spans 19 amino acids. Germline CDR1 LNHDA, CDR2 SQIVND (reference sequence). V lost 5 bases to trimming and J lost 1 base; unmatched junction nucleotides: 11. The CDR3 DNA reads TGTGCCAGTAGTCCCGGAGGACTAGCGGGGGGATCCGGCACAGATACGCAGTATTTT. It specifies CASSPGGLAGGSGTDTQYF.

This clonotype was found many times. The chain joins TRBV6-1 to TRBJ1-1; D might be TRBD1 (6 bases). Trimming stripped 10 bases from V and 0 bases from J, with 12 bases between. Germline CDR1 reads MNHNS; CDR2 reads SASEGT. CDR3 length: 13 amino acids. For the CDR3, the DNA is TGTGCCACAAGGGGGGTACTGAACACTGAAGCTTTCTTT. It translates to CATRGVLNTEAFF.

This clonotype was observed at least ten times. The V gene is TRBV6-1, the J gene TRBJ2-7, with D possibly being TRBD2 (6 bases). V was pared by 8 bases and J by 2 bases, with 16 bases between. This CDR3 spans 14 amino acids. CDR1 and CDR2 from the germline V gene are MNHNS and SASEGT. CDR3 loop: CASRVGGGTYEQYF. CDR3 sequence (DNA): TGTGCCAGCCGCGTCGGGGGTGGGACCTACGAGCAGTACTTC.